This T cell receptor (beta chain) emerged from a study of cytomegalovirus exposure and HLA in healthy donors. Study-level information: Early released data comprised 80 million to 90 million unique TCRs from HLA-typed donors. Study-wide findings and caveats: Altogether, around 160 TCR beta chains were recorded as cytomegalovirus-associated.

PCR employed 60 Vbeta and 13 Jbeta primers. The method was immunoSEQ multiplex PCR; TCRdb's version includes in-frame clones alone and lacks a portion of them. The sample shows roughly 220,000 clones, 80% to 85% of them seen only once. With respect to this clone: Its cognate antigen is unknown.

Healthy individuals who donated bone marrow served as the donors. The sequencing sample was made of PBMCs. This TCR was recovered from a woman in her thirties or forties in good health and CMV-seronegative.

The CDR3 DNA sequence: TGTGCCAGCCCTCGGGCAGGGGCACCCTCTGGGGCCAACGTCCTGACTTTC. Translated: CASPRAGAPSGANVLTF. The chain links TRBV7-3 to TRBJ2-6; D might be TRBD1 (6 bases). Germline assignment: CDR1 SGHTA and CDR2 FQGTGA. Trimming took 8 bases from V and 0 from J, leaving 17 bases between them. The CDR3 covers 17 residues.